This T cell receptor beta chain was identified during a study of shared clonotypes between healthy human individuals. Germline values: CDR1 SGDLS, CDR2 YYNGEE. The CDR3 sequence is 16 residues long. V dropped 3 bases and J dropped 6; count of bases not matched to a gene: 8. Points on this clone: What it recognizes is unknown.

Positively selected for CCR7, the CD45RO-negative cells used as naive CD8 cells excluded terminally differentiated effector memory CD45RA+ cells. Those who donated were healthy HIV-negative adults, with no recent acute infections or vaccinations reported. The study's findings and limits: A handful of donors shared approximately 5% of their naive CD4 clonotypes. Expectations were that clonotype sharing among donors would be affected by sequencing depth.

Deep-level running was used for the assay. The data were produced by immunoSEQ multiplex PCR, yet TCRdb's version contains in-frame clones alone and is incomplete. The data hold 550,000 to 600,000 clones, with 95% to 98% observed a single time. The receptor's source is a man in his thirties or forties in good health. The chain uses TRBV9 and TRBJ2-3; 12 bases map to TRBD2. The specimen was naive CD8+ T cells sorted from blood. The CDR3 coding sequence is TGTGCCAGCAGCGCCGGACTAGCGGGACTTTTGGATACGCAGTATTTT. Protein: CASSAGLAGLLDTQYF.